These T cell receptor beta chains were read from a single sample in a study of blood T cell repertoires in COVID-19. Generated by immunoSEQ multiplex PCR, the TCRdb table keeps only in-frame clones and is missing some. The sample carries under 300,000 clones, about nine tenths recorded once. Sample: PBMCs or T cells enriched from blood (not recorded which). These receptor sequences come from a woman aged 18 to 35 who had recovered from COVID-19. Both conserved end residues are part of each CDR3. The D gene is left open where the match is weak. Clone size is not always given. Where it is, it says once, few, many or a class for expanded clones.

d_gene,j_gene,v_gene,abundance,CDR3nt,CDR3aa
.,TRBJ1-3,TRBV9,.,TGTGCCAGCAGCGTAGAACTCGGAAACACCATATATTTT,CASSVELGNTIYF
.,TRBJ1-1,TRBV13,.,TGTGCCAGCCAGACAGGACTTAACACTGAAGCTTTCTTT,CASQTGLNTEAFF
TRBD2,TRBJ2-5,TRBV5-1,.,TGCGCCAGCAGTAATACGGGAGGCCAGGAGACCCAGTACTTC,CASSNTGGQETQYF
TRBD2,TRBJ2-2,TRBV6-5,.,TGTGCCAGCAGTTACCCCCGGGAGGGGGCCGGGGAGCTGTTTTTT,CASSYPREGAGELFF
TRBD1,TRBJ1-2,TRBV6-5,.,TGTGCCAGCAGTTCATCCGGGACAGGGAGTTATGGCTACACCTTC,CASSSSGTGSYGYTF
TRBD1,TRBJ2-5,TRBV28,.,TGTGCCAGCACCCCAGGGGGCGAGGTATTGGAGACCCAGTACTTC,CASTPGGEVLETQYF
.,TRBJ2-7,TRBV2,.,TGTGCCAGCAGTGGCGAGGCGTGGAGCTCCTACGAGCAGTACTTC,CASSGEAWSSYEQYF
.,TRBJ1-5,TRBV19,.,TGTGCCAGTAGTTTCACAGGAAATCAGCCCCAGCATTTT,CASSFTGNQPQHF
.,TRBJ1-2,TRBV19,.,TGTGCCAGTAGTAAAGGCATTGAGGGAGGCTACACCTTC,CASSKGIEGGYTF
.,TRBJ1-1,TRBV9,.,TGTGCCAGCAGCGCCGACAGCAGCATGAACACTGAAGCTTTCTTT,CASSADSSMNTEAFF
TRBD1,TRBJ1-2,TRBV6-5,.,TGTGCCAGCAGTTACCAACCTTTTGGCAGGGGGCATGGCTACACCTTC,CASSYQPFGRGHGYTF
.,TRBJ2-6,TRBV5-4,once,TGTGCCAGCAGCTTGGTCCCTTTGCGGGCGGGCTCTGGGGCCAACGTCCTGACTTTC,CASSLVPLRAGSGANVLTF
.,TRBJ1-5,TRBV18,.,TGTGCCAGCTCACCAACAGGGAATCAGCCCCAGCATTTT,CASSPTGNQPQHF
.,TRBJ1-1,TRBV6-5,once,TGTGCCAGCATAGACGGGGGGCTGAACACTGAAGCTTTCTTT,CASIDGGLNTEAFF
TRBD1,TRBJ2-7,TRBV10-3,few,TGTGCCATCAGTAACAGGGGTCTTAGCTCCTACGAGCAGTACTTC,CAISNRGLSSYEQYF
.,TRBJ1-1,TRBV15,.,TGTGCCACCAGCAGAGATTTTTTTGGGGGGGAGATAGGGGACACTGAAGCTTTCTTT,CATSRDFFGGEIGDTEAFF
TRBD2,TRBJ2-3,TRBV5-6,.,TGTGCCAGCAGCTTACGACGAGCGGGGGAGCAGGGTACGCAGTATTTT,CASSLRRAGEQGTQYF
.,TRBJ1-2,TRBV4-2,.,TGTGCCAGCAGCGTAAAAGGCAGGGAGGACTATGGCTACACCTTC,CASSVKGREDYGYTF
.,TRBJ2-5,TRBV5-4,.,TGTGCCAGCAGCTTGGCGGGAGCGCGGGAGACCCAGTACTTC,CASSLAGARETQYF
.,TRBJ2-7,TRBV18,.,TGTGCCAGCTCACCTTCCCCGGAGGTGGTCGAGCAGTACTTC,CASSPSPEVVEQYF
.,TRBJ1-1,TRBV9,.,TGTGCCAGCAGCGTAGCAGGGGACAACACTGAAGCTTTCTTT,CASSVAGDNTEAFF
.,TRBJ2-1,TRBV5-1,once,TGCGCCAGCAGCTTGGCGGGGGAGAGCTACAATGAGCAGTTCTTC,CASSLAGESYNEQFF
.,TRBJ2-1,TRBV6-5,.,TGTGCCAGCAGTTACCGGCTAGATAGCTATGAGCAGTTCTTC,CASSYRLDSYEQFF
TRBD1,TRBJ2-7,TRBV29-1,.,TGCAGCGTTGAAGGGGACAGAGAGCAGTACTTC,CSVEGDREQYF
.,TRBJ1-1,TRBV7-2,.,TGTGCCAGCAGCTTAGAGCACAGCACTGAAGCTTTCTTT,CASSLEHSTEAFF
TRBD2,TRBJ2-3,TRBV5-1,.,TGCGCCAGCAGCTCCGGGACTAGCGGGAGCACAGATACGCAGTATTTT,CASSSGTSGSTDTQYF
.,TRBJ1-2,TRBV9,.,TGTGCCAGCAGCGTAGGGAGGGAGGGACCCTATGGCTACACCTTC,CASSVGREGPYGYTF
TRBD1,TRBJ2-7,TRBV4-1,once,TGCGCCAGCAGCCAGGGACAGGGAAGGGAGCAGTACTTC,CASSQGQGREQYF
.,TRBJ1-6,TRBV14,.,TGTGCCAGCAGCCAAGTATCAGCCGGGAGAGCACCCCTCCACTTT,CASSQVSAGRAPLHF
.,TRBJ2-5,TRBV28,.,TGTGCCAGCTCACCCGGGGAGACCCAGTACTTC,CASSPGETQYF
.,TRBJ2-1,TRBV2,.,TGTGCCAGCAGTGAGGCCCCGCTAGCGGAGCAGTTCTTC,CASSEAPLAEQFF
.,TRBJ2-1,TRBV13,.,TGTGCCAGCAGCTCCCCTAGCGCAAGCAATGAGCAGTTCTTC,CASSSPSASNEQFF
.,TRBJ1-4,TRBV28,.,TGTGCCAGCAGTTTGCCCACGACAGGCCAAAATGAAAAACTGTTTTTT,CASSLPTTGQNEKLFF
.,TRBJ2-5,TRBV18,few,TGTGCCAGCTCACCCGAAAGGGGACAAGAGACCCAGTACTTC,CASSPERGQETQYF
TRBD2,TRBJ2-1,TRBV4-1,.,TGCGCCAGCAGCCAAGTCGGGGGGATTGGGAATGAGCAGTTCTTC,CASSQVGGIGNEQFF
TRBD1,TRBJ2-7,TRBV25-1,.,TGTGCCAGCGCCGGGACAGGGGGCGACGAGCAGTACTTC,CASAGTGGDEQYF
TRBD1,TRBJ1-2,TRBV9,.,TGTGCCAGCAGCCTCCGGGACAGGCATGGCTACACCTTC,CASSLRDRHGYTF
TRBD2,TRBJ2-7,TRBV7-6,once,TGTGCCAGCAGCTCTTCTAGCGGGGGGTACTACGAGCAGTACTTC,CASSSSSGGYYEQYF
.,TRBJ1-1,TRBV28,.,TGTGCCAGCAGAGTTCTCGGAAGGGGGGGGCCCACTGAAGCTTTCTTT,CASRVLGRGGPTEAFF
TRBD1,TRBJ1-6,TRBV4-1,.,TGCGCCAGCAGCCAGGGACAGGCCTATAATTCACCCCTCCACTTT,CASSQGQAYNSPLHF
.,TRBJ1-2,TRBV12-5,.,TGTGCTAGTGGTCCAGAAATGACAGCGCAGGGCTATGGCTACACCTTC,CASGPEMTAQGYGYTF
TRBD2,TRBJ2-7,TRBV9,.,TGTGCCAGCAGCGTAGATGTGGGAGGGCCCAACGAGCAGTACTTC,CASSVDVGGPNEQYF
.,TRBJ2-1,TRBV9,once,TGTGCCAGCAGCGTAGAGCCTTCGCCCTACAATGAGCAGTTCTTC,CASSVEPSPYNEQFF
TRBD1,TRBJ1-3,TRBV4-3,.,TGCGCCAGCAGCTTCAACAGGGGCTCTGGAAACACCATATATTTT,CASSFNRGSGNTIYF
.,TRBJ1-1,TRBV28,.,TGTGCCAGCAGTGGTTCGTTTCTTGGGGGGAGGGACACTGAAGCTTTCTTT,CASSGSFLGGRDTEAFF
TRBD1,TRBJ2-3,TRBV5-1,.,TGCGCCAGCAGCACGGGACAGATCACAGATACGCAGTATTTT,CASSTGQITDTQYF
TRBD2,TRBJ2-7,TRBV27,.,TGTGCCAGCAGTCCCGGACTAGCTCGAGAGCAGTACTTC,CASSPGLAREQYF